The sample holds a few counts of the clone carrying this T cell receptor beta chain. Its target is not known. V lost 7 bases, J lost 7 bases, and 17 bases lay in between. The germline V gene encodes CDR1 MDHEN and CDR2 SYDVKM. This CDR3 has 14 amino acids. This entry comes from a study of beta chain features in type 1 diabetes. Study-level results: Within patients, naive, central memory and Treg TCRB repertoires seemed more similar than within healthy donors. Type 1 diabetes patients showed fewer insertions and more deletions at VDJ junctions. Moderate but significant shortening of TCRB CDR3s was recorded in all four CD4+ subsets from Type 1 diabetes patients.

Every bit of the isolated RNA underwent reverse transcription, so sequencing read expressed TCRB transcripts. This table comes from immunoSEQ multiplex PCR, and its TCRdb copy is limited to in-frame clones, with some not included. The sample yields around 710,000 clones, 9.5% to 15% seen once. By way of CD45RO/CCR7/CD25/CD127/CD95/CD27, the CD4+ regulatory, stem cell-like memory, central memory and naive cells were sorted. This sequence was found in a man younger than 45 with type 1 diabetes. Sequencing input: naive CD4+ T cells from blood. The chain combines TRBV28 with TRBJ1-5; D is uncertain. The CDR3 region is CASNYLTSGQPQHF. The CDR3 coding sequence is TGTGCCAGCAATTATCTGACGAGCGGGCAGCCCCAGCATTTT.